Reported below is one T cell receptor (beta chain). The target antigen is unknown. Sequenced by immunoSEQ multiplex PCR; TCRdb stores in-frame clones only, minus some. The sample contains 100,000 to 150,000 clones, approximately 89% of which appear only once. The data originate from a study of cytomegalovirus exposure and HLA in healthy donors. For the study at large: A subsequent analysis stated that the 120 or so validation repertoires were run on the same platform as the approximately 660 first-cohort repertoires.

Study findings and constraints: The listing of roughly 160 TCR beta chains classed them as cytomegalovirus-associated.

The CDR3 spans 16 residues. The ends lost 4 bases at V and 6 bases at J; junction bases unmatched: 12. Germline V gene data show CDR1 as MNHEY and CDR2 as SVGAGI. The clonotype comes from a young woman in good health and CMV-seronegative. The rearrangement uses TRBV6-5 and TRBJ1-2, with 9 positions matching TRBD1. The sequenced sample consisted of PBMCs. The CDR3 loop reads CASSWSLQGAADGYTF. The CDR3 DNA reads TGTGCCAGCAGTTGGTCATTACAGGGGGCCGCCGATGGCTACACCTTC.